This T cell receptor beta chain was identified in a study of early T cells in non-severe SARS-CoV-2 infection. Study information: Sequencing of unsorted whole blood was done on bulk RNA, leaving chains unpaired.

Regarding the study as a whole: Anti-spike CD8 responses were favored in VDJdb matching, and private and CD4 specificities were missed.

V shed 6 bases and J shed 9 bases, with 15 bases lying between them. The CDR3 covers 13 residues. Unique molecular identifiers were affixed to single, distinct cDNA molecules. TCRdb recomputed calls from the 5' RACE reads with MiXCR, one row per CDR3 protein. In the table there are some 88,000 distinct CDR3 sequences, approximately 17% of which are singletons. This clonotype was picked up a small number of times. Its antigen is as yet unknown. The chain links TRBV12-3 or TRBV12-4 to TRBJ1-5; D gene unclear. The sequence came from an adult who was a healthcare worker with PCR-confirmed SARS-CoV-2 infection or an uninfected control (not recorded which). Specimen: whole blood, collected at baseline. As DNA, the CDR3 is TGTGCCAGCAGCACGGGTCCCCAAGGGCCCCAGCATTTT. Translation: CASSTGPQGPQHF.